This TCR beta chain emerged from a study of molecular identifiers for immune sequencing clone quantification. Findings and limits, study-wide: Clones above 20 RNA copies contained over 98% of effector molecules but under 1% of naive ones. Jurkat TCR RNA that was spiked in from one cell was reportedly detectable among one million naive cells.

This clonotype occurred a few times. What it recognizes is unknown. V lost 3 bases and J 2 bases, leaving 19 bases between the germline ends. The CDR3 length is 17 residues. Germline loops: CDR1 LGHNA, CDR2 YNFKEQ. As previously described, bulk TCR libraries were made using listed TCR primers. One entry per CDR3 protein, called by TCRdb with MiXCR from the PCR reads. This table has around 100,000 distinct CDR3 sequences, about 32% appearing once. This clonotype was sampled from a human donor in good health. Some libraries in this study had Jurkat cell RNA spiked in. Material: naive CD8+ T cells from blood, with Jurkat cell RNA spiked in. Subset in this sample: FACS-sorted CD8+CD4-CCR7+CD45RA+ naive T cells. The rearrangement links TRBV4-2 to TRBJ2-5; tentatively, D is TRBD2 (5 bases). CDR3 amino acids: CASSHFPPVDLQETQYF. CDR3 nucleotide sequence: TGTGCCAGCAGCCACTTCCCCCCGGTGGACTTACAAGAGACCCAGTACTTC.